A selection of T cell receptor beta chains follows, all from one sample in a study of T cell responses to AZD1222 COVID-19 vaccine. Here immunoSEQ multiplex PCR was the method, and the copy in TCRdb shows in-frame clones only, minus some. The table lists approximately 90,000 clones, around nine tenths of them singletons. The specimen was peripheral blood, collected on day 0 of AZD1222 vaccination. These receptor sequences come from an adult in good health. CDR3s include the opening cysteine and the closing phenylalanine or tryptophan. The D gene is left open where the match is weak. For some rows the clone size is stated as once, few or many, or as a class when expanded; others skip it.

TRBJ1-1 | TRBV6-4 | once | 13 | NA | CASSDGVNTEAFF | TGTGCCAGCAGTGACGGGGTCAACACTGAAGCTTTCTTT
TRBJ2-7 | TRBV7-3 | NA | 14 | TRBD1 | CASSLSGGPYEQYF | TGTGCCAGCAGCTTATCAGGGGGCCCCTACGAGCAGTACTTC
TRBJ1-2 | TRBV6-2/TRBV6-3 | NA | 15 | NA | CASSYSGRGGYGYTF | TGTGCCAGCAGTTACAGCGGGCGAGGAGGGTATGGCTACACCTTC
TRBJ1-3 | TRBV18 | NA | 11 | NA | CASSPGTALYF | TGTGCCAGCTCACCAGGGACCGCTCTATATTTT
TRBJ2-7 | TRBV4-1 | NA | 14 | NA | CASSQADNSYEQYF | TGCGCCAGCAGCCAAGCGGACAACTCCTACGAGCAGTACTTC
TRBJ1-2 | TRBV6-1 | few | 16 | NA | CASSELDRFFNYGYTF | TGTGCCAGCAGTGAATTGGACAGATTCTTTAACTATGGCTACACCTTC
TRBJ1-4 | TRBV5-1 | NA | 17 | NA | CASSLDKSSGSLGKLFF | TGCGCCAGCAGCTTGGATAAATCATCCGGGAGTCTCGGGAAACTGTTTTTT
TRBJ1-2 | TRBV10-2 | NA | 12 | NA | CASRPSNYGYTF | TGCGCCAGCAGACCATCTAACTATGGCTACACCTTC
TRBJ1-4 | TRBV19 | NA | 15 | TRBD1 | CASSPGTGRDEKLFF | TGTGCCAGTAGTCCCGGGACAGGGAGAGATGAAAAACTGTTTTTT
TRBJ1-1 | TRBV29-1 | NA | 13 | NA | CSVENLLMPEAFF | TGCAGCGTTGAAAACTTACTGATGCCTGAAGCTTTCTTT
TRBJ2-7 | TRBV7-9 | NA | 12 | NA | CASSPMSYEQYF | TGTGCCAGCAGCCCCATGTCCTACGAGCAGTACTTC
TRBJ1-1 | TRBV18 | NA | 15 | NA | CASSRGAGVNTEAFF | TGTGCCAGCTCACGAGGGGCAGGGGTGAACACTGAAGCTTTCTTT
TRBJ2-5 | TRBV5-1 | once | 14 | TRBD1 | CASSRGQEQETQYF | TGCGCCAGCAGCCGCGGACAGGAACAAGAGACCCAGTACTTC
TRBJ1-6 | TRBV27 | NA | 11 | NA | CASSCWRPLHF | TGTGCCAGCAGTTGTTGGAGACCCCTCCACTTT
TRBJ2-7 | TRBV7-9 | NA | 17 | TRBD1 | CASDPGTGGFGSYEQYF | TGTGCCAGCGACCCCGGGACAGGGGGCTTTGGCTCCTACGAGCAGTACTTC
TRBJ1-6 | TRBV27 | NA | 18 | NA | CASSLSPSGPGGNSPLHF | TGTGCCAGCAGTTTATCCCCCTCCGGCCCGGGGGGAAATTCACCCCTCCACTTT
TRBJ1-2 | TRBV5-8 | NA | 12 | NA | CASSQRNYGYTF | TGTGCCAGCAGCCAGAGAAACTATGGCTACACCTTC
TRBJ1-5 | TRBV25-1 | NA | 13 | TRBD1 | CASSSNRGQPQHF | TGTGCCAGCAGTTCCAACAGGGGGCAGCCCCAGCATTTT
TRBJ2-7 | TRBV3-1/TRBV3-2 | NA | 13 | NA | CASSQGRSYEQYF | TGTGCCAGCAGCCAGGGACGCTCCTACGAGCAGTACTTC
TRBJ2-1 | TRBV7-3 | NA | 14 | TRBD2 | CASSLGLADNEQFF | TGTGCCAGCAGCCTGGGACTAGCGGACAATGAGCAGTTCTTC
TRBJ1-4 | TRBV30 | NA | 13 | NA | CAWSVTRDEKLFF | TGTGCCTGGAGTGTGACGAGGGATGAAAAACTGTTTTTT
TRBJ2-5 | TRBV7-6 | NA | 11 | NA | CASSSIETQYF | TGTGCCAGCAGCTCAATTGAGACCCAGTACTTC
TRBJ2-7 | TRBV9 | NA | 12 | NA | CASSVPGAVQYF | TGTGCCAGCAGCGTACCCGGGGCAGTGCAGTACTTC
TRBJ1-4 | TRBV29-1 | NA | 13 | NA | CSVRKGGIEKLFF | TGCAGCGTTAGAAAGGGGGGGATTGAAAAACTGTTTTTT
TRBJ1-1 | TRBV27 | few | 14 | NA | CASRSPRGRLEAFF | TGTGCCAGCAGGTCGCCCAGGGGACGCCTTGAAGCTTTCTTT
TRBJ2-5 | TRBV3-1/TRBV3-2 | NA | 14 | TRBD2 | CASSRKRDGETQYF | TGTGCCAGCAGCCGAAAGCGGGACGGAGAGACCCAGTACTTC
TRBJ2-5 | TRBV2 | NA | 13 | NA | CASGEQGQETQYF | TGTGCCAGCGGGGAACAGGGCCAAGAGACCCAGTACTTC
TRBJ2-2 | TRBV19 | NA | 15 | TRBD1 | CASSPTGVLVGELFF | TGTGCCAGTAGTCCGACAGGGGTTTTGGTCGGGGAGCTGTTTTTT
TRBJ2-1 | TRBV19 | NA | 18 | NA | CASSIDPKIRDSYNEQFF | TGTGCCAGTAGTATAGATCCCAAGATCAGGGACTCCTACAATGAGCAGTTCTTC
TRBJ1-1 | TRBV18 | NA | 13 | NA | CASSQPGNTEAFF | TGTGCCAGCTCACAGCCGGGGAACACTGAAGCTTTCTTT
TRBJ2-5 | TRBV5-1 | NA | 16 | NA | CASSLKTGRVQETQYF | TGCGCCAGCAGCTTAAAAACAGGGAGGGTCCAAGAGACCCAGTACTTC
TRBJ2-2 | TRBV29-1 | once | 12 | NA | CSVVQDTGELFF | TGCAGCGTTGTACAGGACACCGGGGAGCTGTTTTTT
TRBJ2-1 | TRBV5-5 | NA | 19 | TRBD2 | CASSLVGGTSGSVWNEQFF | TGTGCCAGCAGCTTGGTTGGGGGTACTAGCGGGAGTGTTTGGAATGAGCAGTTCTTC
TRBJ1-2 | TRBV6-5 | NA | 14 | NA | CASSYSEGNYGYTF | TGTGCCAGCAGTTACTCGGAGGGGAACTATGGCTACACCTTC
TRBJ1-2 | TRBV2 | NA | 12 | TRBD1 | CASSQGVYGYTF | TGTGCCAGCAGTCAGGGGGTCTATGGCTACACCTTC
TRBJ2-7 | TRBV18 | NA | 14 | TRBD1 | CASSPGQGPNEQYF | TGTGCCAGCTCACCCGGACAGGGGCCAAACGAGCAGTACTTC
TRBJ2-5 | TRBV7-2 | NA | 14 | NA | CASSLVVAASTQYF | TGTGCCAGCAGCTTAGTCGTAGCGGCCTCCACCCAGTACTTC
TRBJ2-1 | TRBV25-1 | NA | 17 | TRBD2 | CASSEYGLAGAGNEQFF | TGTGCCAGCAGTGAATATGGGCTAGCGGGAGCCGGCAATGAGCAGTTCTTC
TRBJ2-7 | TRBV4-2 | NA | 15 | NA | CASSHSLGKDYEQYF | TGTGCCAGCAGCCACTCCCTGGGCAAGGACTACGAGCAGTACTTC
TRBJ2-2 | TRBV5-1 | NA | 14 | NA | CASRERLNTGELFF | TGCGCCAGCCGAGAGCGGCTGAACACCGGGGAGCTGTTTTTT
TRBJ1-6 | TRBV5-1 | NA | 15 | NA | CASSGVGAPSSPLHF | TGCGCCAGCAGCGGGGTCGGGGCCCCTTCTTCACCCCTCCACTTT
TRBJ1-2 | TRBV9 | few | 15 | TRBD1 | CASTHLGTGVYGYTF | TGTGCCAGCACCCACCTCGGGACAGGGGTTTATGGCTACACCTTC
TRBJ1-1 | TRBV6-5 | NA | 15 | TRBD1 | CASSYGSTGGTEAFF | TGTGCCAGCAGTTACGGGTCTACAGGGGGGACTGAAGCTTTCTTT
TRBJ1-4 | TRBV18 | NA | 15 | NA | CASSPREPTNEKLFF | TGTGCCAGCTCACCACGAGAACCAACTAATGAAAAACTGTTTTTT
TRBJ1-5 | TRBV6-5 | NA | 11 | NA | CASTNNQPQHF | TGTGCCAGCACCAACAATCAGCCCCAGCATTTT